This T cell receptor beta chain was sequenced during a study of patients and donors after allogeneic stem cell transplantation. Using its own MiXCR run on the RT-PCR reads, TCRdb lists one record per CDR3 protein. The sample lists 98,000 or so distinct CDR3 sequences, around 33% occurring once. Trimming pared 8 bases from V and 5 bases from J, leaving 11 bases between. The V gene's germline CDR1 is ENHRY and CDR2 SYGVKD. This CDR3 region has 12 residues. The sample comprised blood, either unsorted or a sorted T cell fraction (not recorded which). This receptor was identified in a human donor who was either an allogeneic HSCT recipient or a stem cell or donor lymphocyte infusion donor (not recorded which). It is not recorded whose cells these are; they may come from a transplant donor. This rearrangement joins TRBV10-3 to TRBJ2-3; D remains unclear. As DNA, the CDR3 is TGTGCCATCGGAAGCCCCGGAGATACGCAGTATTTT. Its translation: CAIGSPGDTQYF.